This note documents a single TCR beta chain sequence. The data derive from a study of blood T cell repertoires in COVID-19. The germline CDR1 and CDR2 sequences are MDHEN and SYDVKM. The CDR3 covers 13 residues. Between the trimmed V and J ends, which lost 8 bases and 3 bases, there was a span of 13 bases. As originally analysed: Scientists estimated how many nucleated cells there were by amplifying reference gene primers. Some clones are missing from TCRdb's copy, which holds only in-frame ones; the method was immunoSEQ multiplex PCR. V and J calls plus clone size are reproduced from that table; the DNA served to infer D and trimming. This table holds around 260,000 clones, about nine tenths found once.

The TCR originated in a woman aged 40 to 55 who had recovered from COVID-19. The source material was peripheral blood. The rearrangement links TRBV28 to TRBJ2-5, with D possibly TRBD2 on 5 matching bases. CDR3 DNA sequence: TGTGCCAGCCTTCCGAGCGGTAAAGAGACCCAGTACTTC. Amino acids: CASLPSGKETQYF.